This TCR beta chain was retrieved from a study of CD4+ T cells in melanoma (dated 2022 in TCRdb). In the study overall: Neoantigen-specific CD4+ T cells in human melanoma were investigated in the study. Paper-wide results and their limitations: Diverse differentiation states were reported to be shown by neoantigen-specific CD4+ T cells in melanoma. Neoantigen-specific CD4+ T cells were reported to be correlated with the function of CD8+ T cells, macrophages and B cells.

Of note for this clone: There is no known antigen for this receptor. Per-base quality was not reported, and no clone a single base away is much larger than it.

The donors were people with melanoma. The CDR3 starts with the cysteine, ends with the phenylalanine, and has 16 residues. Only the CDR3 DNA stays, 48 bases, in frame from base 1. CDR1 and CDR2 are drawn from the germline V gene: SGHDT, YYEEEE. V is cut by 5 bases and J by 0 bases, and the space between the germline ends is 16 bases. Library preparation employed the immunoSEQ multiplex PCR assay. Not all clones reach the TCRdb copy of this immuneACCESS table, which keeps in-frame sequences only. Checked studies attribute under half of the gap to unresolved V genes and leave the rest unexplained. Counted in this sample were roughly 140,000 clones; about 93% of them appeared once. The top ten clones comprise less than 2% of the sample.

The sequence links TRBV5-6 to TRBJ2-3; tentative D gene TRBD2, with 6 bases matching. The sequence was obtained from a human donor with melanoma. The CDR3 protein: CASRVSGSPSTDTQYF. The DNA reads TGTGCCAGCAGGGTAAGCGGGTCTCCTAGCACAGATACGCAGTATTTT.